These 13 T cell receptor beta chains originate from one sample sequenced in a study of blood T cells in healthy people across ages. Next came a second PCR, run for about 7 to 12 cycles, which used a sample-barcoded 5' primer along with a J-beta primer mix. TCRdb ran MiXCR on the 5' RACE reads and lists one entry per CDR3 protein. The table lists about 1,400,000 distinct CDR3 sequences, about 43% of them singletons, with 7.9% in the top ten. The material sequenced was blood. These receptors were obtained from a woman aged 18-29 years in good health.

This clonotype turned up a few times. The V gene is TRBV7-6, the J gene TRBJ2-1, with 11 bases that match TRBD2. The CDR3 totals 15 residues. The J segment lost 5 bases and the V segment lost 6 bases, leaving 6 bases of the junction unmatched. CDR1 and CDR2 (germline): SGHVS, FNYEAQ. The CDR3 DNA follows: TGTGCCAGCAGACGTATAGCGGGAGGGGACAATGAGCAGTTCTTC. Amino acids: CASRRIAGGDNEQFF.

The sample holds a few counts of this clonotype. The V call is TRBV7-9, the J call TRBJ1-1, with no clear D. The V gene lost 0 bases and the J gene lost 6 bases, with 8 bases spanning the gap. The CDR3 has 13 residues. Germline loops: CDR1 SEHNR, CDR2 FQNEAQ (reference sequence). The CDR3 bases are TGTGCCAGCAGCTTAGCGTTAATGGCTGAAGCTTTCTTT. Amino acids: CASSLALMAEAFF.

In its sample, this clonotype was seen many times. This chain links TRBV7-2 with TRBJ1-2, with D possibly being TRBD1 (5 bases). This CDR3 region has 16 residues. CDR1 and CDR2 from the germline V gene are SGHTA and FQGNSA. Trimming took 1 base from V and 0 from J, leaving 12 bases between them. The CDR3 DNA follows: TGTGCCAGCAGCTTAGGGGGACGGGCGTCTAACTATGGCTACACCTTC. Translated: CASSLGGRASNYGYTF.

In this sample, this clonotype turned up many times. The chain uses TRBV7-2 and TRBJ2-3; D is unclear. V lost 8 bases and J 6 bases, leaving 15 bases between the germline ends. From germline, CDR1 is SGHTA and CDR2 FQGNSA. The CDR3 contains 13 residues. CDR3 nucleotides: TGTGCCAGCGGGTTTCTGAGCTGGGATACGCAGTATTTT. Its protein product is CASGFLSWDTQYF.

This clonotype was picked up a small number of times. The chain recombines TRBV28 with TRBJ2-4; 7 bases match TRBD1. The assigned J gene may be wrong: the sequence end matches TRBJ2-7 better. The germline CDR1 and CDR2 sequences are MDHEN and SYDVKM. This CDR3 contains 16 residues. CDR3 nucleotide sequence: TGTGCCAGCAGCGTACAGGGGTTACGAACCGCCTACGAGCAGTACTTC. It specifies CASSVQGLRTAYEQYF.

The chain couples TRBV29-1 to TRBJ1-4; D call uncertain. Trimming cost V 4 bases and J 4 bases, with 7 bases left between them. From germline, CDR1 is SQVTM and CDR2 ANQGSEA. The CDR3 consists of 12 residues. CDR3 nucleotides: TGCAGCGTTGGAGGGAATAATGAAAAACTGTTTTTT. Translated: CSVGGNNEKLFF.

The chain is built from TRBV7-9 and TRBJ2-7, with 9 bases matching TRBD2. This CDR3 has 14 residues. The germline V gene has CDR1 SEHNR and CDR2 FQNEAQ (reference sequence). The trim removed 6 bases at V and 0 bases at J, leaving 3 bases unmatched. The CDR3 nucleotides are TGTGCCAGCAGTTCTAGCGGGGACTCCTACGAGCAGTACTTC. Translating gives CASSSSGDSYEQYF.

This clonotype was seen more than once but under ten times. This chain joins TRBV20-1 and TRBJ1-1; TRBD1 is a possible D gene (6 bases). The CDR3 has 14 amino acids. Trimming stripped 6 bases from V and 2 bases from J, with 16 bases between. Germline values: CDR1 DFQATT, CDR2 SNEGSKA (reference sequence). The CDR3 sequence: CSANQLQGNTEAFF. Here the CDR3 DNA reads TGCAGTGCAAACCAACTACAGGGTAACACTGAAGCTTTCTTT.

This clonotype was seen at least ten times. The rearrangement joins TRBV2 to TRBJ1-1; a weak D match, TRBD1 (6 bases). The V end lost 6 bases, the J end lost 3 bases, and 11 bases lay between the germline ends. The CDR3 loop spans 13 amino acids. The germline CDR1 and CDR2 sequences are SNHLY and FYNNEI. The chain's CDR3 is CASSEGGYTEAFF. Written as DNA, the CDR3 is TGTGCCAGCAGCGAGGGGGGATACACTGAAGCTTTCTTT.

This chain connects TRBV12-3 or TRBV12-4 to TRBJ2-5; tentatively, D is TRBD1 (6 bases). The CDR3 has 14 residues. V gave up 5 bases and J gave up 5 bases, with 15 bases separating them. CDR3 region: CASSTGQGLETQYF. The CDR3 DNA follows: TGTGCCAGCAGTACGGGGCAGGGGTTGGAGACCCAGTACTTC.

The V gene is TRBV15, the J gene TRBJ2-5; no clear D. The CDR3 loop spans 12 amino acids. CDR1 LNHNV and CDR2 YYDKDF come from the germline V gene (reference sequence). V was cut by 1 base and J by 5 bases, with 5 bases left in between. CDR3 sequence reads: CATSRGFETQYF. CDR3 sequence (DNA): TGTGCCACCAGCAGAGGGTTCGAGACCCAGTACTTC.

V usage is TRBV29-1 and J usage is TRBJ2-3; D might be TRBD2 (5 bases). This CDR3 has 13 residues. V was shortened by 5 bases and J by 1 base, with 10 bases between the two germline ends. Per the germline V gene, CDR1 is SQVTM and CDR2 is ANQGSEA. The CDR3 protein is CSVQAAGTDTQYF. In DNA form, the CDR3 reads TGCAGCGTTCAAGCGGCAGGCACAGATACGCAGTATTTT.

The gene calls are TRBV5-6 and TRBJ1-2; D gene ambiguous. The ends were cut back, 7 bases at V and 4 bases at J, with 8 bases in the middle. This CDR3 comprises 11 residues. Germline lookup yields CDR1 SGHDT and CDR2 YYEEEE. DNA of the CDR3: TGTGCCAGCGCCTCAGGCTATGGCTACACCTTC. Encoded protein: CASASGYGYTF.